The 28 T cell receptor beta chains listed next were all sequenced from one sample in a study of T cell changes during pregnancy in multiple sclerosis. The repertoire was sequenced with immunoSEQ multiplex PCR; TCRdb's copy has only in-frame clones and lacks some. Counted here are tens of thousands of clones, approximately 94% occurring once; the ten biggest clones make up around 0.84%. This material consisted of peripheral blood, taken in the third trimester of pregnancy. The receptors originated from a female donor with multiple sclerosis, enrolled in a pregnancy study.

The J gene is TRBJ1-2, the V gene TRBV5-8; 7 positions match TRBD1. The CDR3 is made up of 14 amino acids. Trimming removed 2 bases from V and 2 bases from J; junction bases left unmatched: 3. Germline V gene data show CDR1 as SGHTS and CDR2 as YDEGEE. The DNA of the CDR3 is TGTGCCAGCAGCTTTTGGACAGGAAACTATGGCTACACCTTC. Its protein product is CASSFWTGNYGYTF.

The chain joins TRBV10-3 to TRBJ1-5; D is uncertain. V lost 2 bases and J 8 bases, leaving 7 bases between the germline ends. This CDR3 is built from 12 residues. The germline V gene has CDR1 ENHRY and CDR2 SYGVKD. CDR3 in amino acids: CAISEPREPQHF. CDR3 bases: TGTGCCATCAGTGAGCCTCGGGAGCCCCAGCATTTT.

DNA for the CDR3: TGTGCCAGTGCCTCGGACTCAAACACAGATACGCAGTATTTT. Amino acids: CASASDSNTDTQYF. V gene TRBV19 combines with J gene TRBJ2-3, with a possible D match to TRBD2 (5 bases). Germline-derived CDR1 and CDR2 are LNHDA and SQIVND (reference sequence). Trimming cost V 8 bases and J 2 bases, with 14 bases left between them. This CDR3 spans 14 amino acids.

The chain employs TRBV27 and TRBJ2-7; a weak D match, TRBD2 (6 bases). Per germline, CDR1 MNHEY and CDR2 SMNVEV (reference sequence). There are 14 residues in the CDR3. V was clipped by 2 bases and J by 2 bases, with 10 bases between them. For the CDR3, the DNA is TGTGCCAGCAGTTTAAGCGGGTTAACCTACGAGCAGTACTTC. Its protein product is CASSLSGLTYEQYF.

The CDR3 here is CASSRQGPYNEQFF. The CDR3 nucleotides read TGTGCCAGCAGCCGACAGGGGCCCTACAATGAGCAGTTCTTC. The chain is built from TRBV7-3 and TRBJ2-1, with TRBD1 matching over 8 bases. The V segment lost 5 bases and the J segment 2 bases; nucleotides outside the gene matches: 2. The CDR3 has 14 residues. Per germline, CDR1 SGHTA and CDR2 FQGTGA.

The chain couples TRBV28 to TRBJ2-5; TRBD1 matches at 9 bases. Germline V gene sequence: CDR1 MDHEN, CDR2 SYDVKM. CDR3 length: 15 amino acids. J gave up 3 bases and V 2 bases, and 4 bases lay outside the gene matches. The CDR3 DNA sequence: TGTGCCAGCAGTTTAGGGACAGGGTTCGAAGAGACCCAGTACTTC. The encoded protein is CASSLGTGFEETQYF.

Here the CDR3 reads CASSLRAGGVTQYF. In DNA form, the CDR3 reads TGTGCCAGCAGCTTGAGAGCGGGAGGAGTTACGCAGTATTTT. The rearrangement uses TRBV5-6 and TRBJ2-3; 9 bases align to TRBD2. V trimming: 1 base; J trimming: 8 bases; junction bases outside the gene matches: 5. Per the germline V gene, CDR1 is SGHDT and CDR2 is YYEEEE. This CDR3 has 14 residues.

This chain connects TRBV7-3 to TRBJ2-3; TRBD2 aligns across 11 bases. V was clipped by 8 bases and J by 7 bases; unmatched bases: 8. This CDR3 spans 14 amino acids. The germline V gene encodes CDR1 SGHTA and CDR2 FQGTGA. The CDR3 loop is CASGSGRAGNTQYF. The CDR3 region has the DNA TGTGCCAGCGGTAGCGGGAGGGCCGGAAATACGCAGTATTTT.

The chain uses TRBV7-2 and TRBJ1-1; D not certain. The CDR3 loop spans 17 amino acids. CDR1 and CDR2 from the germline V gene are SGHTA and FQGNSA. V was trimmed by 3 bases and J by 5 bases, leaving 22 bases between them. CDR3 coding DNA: TGTGCCAGCAGCTTTCGGGCCCAACGCGGGCTAAGGACTGAAGCTTTCTTT. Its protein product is CASSFRAQRGLRTEAFF.

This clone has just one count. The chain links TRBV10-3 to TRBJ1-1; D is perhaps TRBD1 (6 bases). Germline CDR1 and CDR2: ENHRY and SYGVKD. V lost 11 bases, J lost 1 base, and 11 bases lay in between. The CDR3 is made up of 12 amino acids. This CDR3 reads CACSQGNTEAFF. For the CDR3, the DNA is TGTGCCTGTTCACAGGGGAACACTGAAGCTTTCTTT.

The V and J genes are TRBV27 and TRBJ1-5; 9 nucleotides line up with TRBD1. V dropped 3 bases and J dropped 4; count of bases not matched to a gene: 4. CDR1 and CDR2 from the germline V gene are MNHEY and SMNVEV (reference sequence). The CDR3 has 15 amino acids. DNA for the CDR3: TGTGCCAGCAGTTTTGGGACAGGGAGGAATCAGCCCCAGCATTTT. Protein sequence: CASSFGTGRNQPQHF.

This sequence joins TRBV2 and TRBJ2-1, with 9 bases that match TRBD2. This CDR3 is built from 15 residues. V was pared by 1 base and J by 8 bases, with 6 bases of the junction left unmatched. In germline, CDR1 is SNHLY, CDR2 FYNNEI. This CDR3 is CASSEVTSGYHEQFF. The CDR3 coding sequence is TGTGCCAGCAGTGAAGTCACTAGCGGGTACCATGAGCAGTTCTTC.

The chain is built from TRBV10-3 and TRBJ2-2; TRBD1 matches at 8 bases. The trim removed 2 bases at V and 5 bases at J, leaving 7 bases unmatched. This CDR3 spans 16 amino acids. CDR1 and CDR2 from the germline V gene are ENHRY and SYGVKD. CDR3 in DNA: TGTGCCATCAGTGAGACACAGGGGGGTAAAACCGGGGAGCTGTTTTTT. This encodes CAISETQGGKTGELFF.

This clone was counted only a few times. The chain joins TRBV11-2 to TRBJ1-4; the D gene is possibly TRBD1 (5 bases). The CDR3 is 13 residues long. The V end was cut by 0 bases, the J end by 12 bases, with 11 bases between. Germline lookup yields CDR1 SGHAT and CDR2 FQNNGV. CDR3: CASSLDRGRELFF. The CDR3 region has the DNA TGTGCCAGCAGCTTAGATAGGGGCCGCGAACTGTTTTTT. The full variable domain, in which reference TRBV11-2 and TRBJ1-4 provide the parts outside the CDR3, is EAGVAQSPRYKIIEKRQSVAFWCNPISGHATLYWYQQILGQGPKLLIQFQNNGVVDDSQLPKDRFSAERLKGVDSTLKIQPAKLEDSAVYLCASSLDRGRELFFGSGTQLSVL.

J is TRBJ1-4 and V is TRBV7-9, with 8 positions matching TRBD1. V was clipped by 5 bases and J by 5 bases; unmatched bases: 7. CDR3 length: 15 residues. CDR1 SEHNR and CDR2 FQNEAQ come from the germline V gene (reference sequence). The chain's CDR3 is CASSRIQGGNEKLFF. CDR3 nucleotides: TGTGCCAGCAGCCGCATACAGGGGGGCAATGAAAAACTGTTTTTT.

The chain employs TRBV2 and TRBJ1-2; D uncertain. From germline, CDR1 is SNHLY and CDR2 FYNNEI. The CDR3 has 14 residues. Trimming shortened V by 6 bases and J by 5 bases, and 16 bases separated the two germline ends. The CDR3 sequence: CASSQDTSEYGYTF. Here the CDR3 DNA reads TGTGCCAGCAGCCAAGACACCTCCGAGTATGGCTACACCTTC.

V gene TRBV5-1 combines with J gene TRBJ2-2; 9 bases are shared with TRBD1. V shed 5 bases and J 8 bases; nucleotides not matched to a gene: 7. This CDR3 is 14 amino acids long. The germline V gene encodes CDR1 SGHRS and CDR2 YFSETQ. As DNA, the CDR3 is TGCGCCAGCAGAGGACAGGGGAGAGAAGGGGAGCTGTTTTTT. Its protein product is CASRGQGREGELFF.

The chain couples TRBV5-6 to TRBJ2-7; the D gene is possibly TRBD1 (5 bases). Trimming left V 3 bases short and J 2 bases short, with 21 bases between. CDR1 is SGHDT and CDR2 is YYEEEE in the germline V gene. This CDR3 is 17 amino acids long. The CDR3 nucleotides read TGTGCCAGCAGCTCCACCCCCACAGGATACGCCCCCTACGAGCAGTACTTC. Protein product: CASSSTPTGYAPYEQYF.

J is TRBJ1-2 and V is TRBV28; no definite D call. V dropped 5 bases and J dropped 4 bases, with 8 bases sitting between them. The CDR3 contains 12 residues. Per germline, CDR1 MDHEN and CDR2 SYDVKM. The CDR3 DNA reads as TGTGCCAGCAGTCGGGGATTCTATGGCTACACCTTC. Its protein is CASSRGFYGYTF.

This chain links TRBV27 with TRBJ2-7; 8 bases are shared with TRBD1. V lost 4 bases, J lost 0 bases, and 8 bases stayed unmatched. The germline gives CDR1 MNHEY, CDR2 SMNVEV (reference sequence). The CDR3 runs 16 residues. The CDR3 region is CASSSRQGLVSYEQYF. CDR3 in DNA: TGTGCCAGCAGTTCACGACAGGGGCTGGTCTCCTACGAGCAGTACTTC.

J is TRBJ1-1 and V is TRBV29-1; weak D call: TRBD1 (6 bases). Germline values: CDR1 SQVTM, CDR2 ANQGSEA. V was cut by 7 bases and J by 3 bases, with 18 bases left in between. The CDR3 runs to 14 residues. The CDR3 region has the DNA TGCAGCGGGGGACCACACAGGGCTGACACTGAAGCTTTCTTT. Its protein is CSGGPHRADTEAFF. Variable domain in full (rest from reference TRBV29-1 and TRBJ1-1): SAVISQKPSRDICQRGTSLTIQCQVDSQVTMMFWYRQQPGQSLTLIATANQGSEATYESGFVIDKFPISRPNLTFSTLTVSNMSPEDSSIYLCSGGPHRADTEAFFGQGTRLTVV.

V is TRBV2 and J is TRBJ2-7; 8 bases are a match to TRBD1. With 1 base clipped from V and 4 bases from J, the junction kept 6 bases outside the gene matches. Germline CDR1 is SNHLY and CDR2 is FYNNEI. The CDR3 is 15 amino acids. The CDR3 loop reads CASSEVRQGAYEQYF. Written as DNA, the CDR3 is TGTGCCAGCAGTGAAGTGAGGCAGGGGGCTTACGAGCAGTACTTC.

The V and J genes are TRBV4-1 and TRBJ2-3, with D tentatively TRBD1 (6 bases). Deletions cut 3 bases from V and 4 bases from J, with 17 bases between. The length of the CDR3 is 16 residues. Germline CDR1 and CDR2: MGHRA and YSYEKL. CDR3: CASSHSGTRRADTQYF. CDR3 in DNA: TGCGCCAGCAGCCACTCCGGGACAAGGCGGGCAGATACGCAGTATTTT.

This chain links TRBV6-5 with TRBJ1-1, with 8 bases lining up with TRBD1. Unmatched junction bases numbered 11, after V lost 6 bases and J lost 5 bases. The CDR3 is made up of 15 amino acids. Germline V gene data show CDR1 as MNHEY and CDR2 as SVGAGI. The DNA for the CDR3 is TGTGCCAGCAGCCAGAATGACAGGGGTGGGACTGAAGCTTTCTTT. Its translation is CASSQNDRGGTEAFF.

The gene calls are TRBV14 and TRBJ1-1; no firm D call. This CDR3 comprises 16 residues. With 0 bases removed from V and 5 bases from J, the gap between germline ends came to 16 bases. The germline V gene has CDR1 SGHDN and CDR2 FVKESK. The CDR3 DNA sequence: TGTGCCAGCAGCCAAGACCTATTGCCAGGCAGTACTGAAGCTTTCTTT. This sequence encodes CASSQDLLPGSTEAFF.

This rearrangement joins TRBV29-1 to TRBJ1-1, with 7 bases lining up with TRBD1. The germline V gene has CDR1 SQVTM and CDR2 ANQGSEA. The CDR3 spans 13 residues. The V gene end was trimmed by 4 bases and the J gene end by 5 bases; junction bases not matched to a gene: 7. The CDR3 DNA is TGCAGCGTTGTAGGGGGCAGGGGGACTGAAGCTTTCTTT. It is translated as CSVVGGRGTEAFF.

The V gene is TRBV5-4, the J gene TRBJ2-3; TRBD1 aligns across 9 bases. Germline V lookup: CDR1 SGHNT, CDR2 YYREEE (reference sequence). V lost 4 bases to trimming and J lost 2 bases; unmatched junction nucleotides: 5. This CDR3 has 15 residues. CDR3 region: CASSPRDRDTDTQYF. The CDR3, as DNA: TGTGCCAGCAGCCCCCGGGACAGGGACACAGATACGCAGTATTTT.

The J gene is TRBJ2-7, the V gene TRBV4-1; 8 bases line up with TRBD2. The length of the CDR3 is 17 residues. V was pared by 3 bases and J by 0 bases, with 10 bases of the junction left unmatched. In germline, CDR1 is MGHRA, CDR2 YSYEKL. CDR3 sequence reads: CASSHTRASGLSYEQYF. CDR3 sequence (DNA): TGCGCCAGCAGCCATACCAGGGCTAGCGGGCTCTCCTACGAGCAGTACTTC.